This passage covers 10 T cell receptor beta chains from one sample sequenced in a study of shared clonotypes between healthy human individuals. CD8 cells classed as naive were CD45RO-negative and positively selected for CCR7, excluding terminally differentiated effector memory CD45RA+ cells. Repertoires were generated with immunoSEQ multiplex PCR, while TCRdb's copy carries only in-frame clones and drops some. The sample lists almost 700,000 clones; about 91% were seen once. Sample: naive CD8+ T cells sorted from blood. The origin of the receptors is a man aged 25-45 years in good health.

The rearrangement joins TRBV19 to TRBJ2-7; the match to TRBD1 covers 7 bases. J was trimmed by 4 bases and V by 6 bases; bases with no gene match: 9. Germline V CDR1 and CDR2: LNHDA, SQIVND (reference sequence). The CDR3 is 14 amino acids. CDR3 protein: CASSHSGDRYEQYF. The DNA of the CDR3 is TGTGCCAGTAGCCACTCCGGGGACAGATACGAGCAGTACTTC.

The V call is TRBV4-3, the J call TRBJ2-1; no clear D. The CDR3 spans 16 residues. The germline V and J ends were trimmed by 0 bases and 4 bases, with 13 bases remaining between them. Germline V gene data show CDR1 as LGHNA and CDR2 as YSLEER. The DNA for the CDR3 is TGCGCCAGCAGCCAAGATCAAGAGAAGGTTTACAATGAGCAGTTCTTC. Its protein is CASSQDQEKVYNEQFF.

This clone came up once. This chain connects TRBV29-1 to TRBJ1-2; D call uncertain. CDR1 is SQVTM, CDR2 ANQGSEA, per germline. The CDR3 contains 9 residues. Between the trimmed V and J ends, which lost 5 bases and 10 bases, there was a span of 8 bases. Here the CDR3 DNA reads TGCAGCGTTCGTCCGGACTACACCTTC. As protein: CSVRPDYTF.

The rearrangement links TRBV6-6 to TRBJ2-3; D gene uncertain. Trimming took 1 base from V and 4 from J, leaving 6 bases between them. Looked up from germline, CDR1 is MNHNY and CDR2 is SVGAGI (reference sequence). This CDR3 is 13 amino acids long. CDR3 sequence reads: CASSYWEADTQYF. The CDR3 region has the DNA TGTGCCAGCAGTTACTGGGAAGCAGATACGCAGTATTTT.

The V and J genes are TRBV28 and TRBJ2-7, with a tentative D call TRBD2 (5 bases). The CDR3 runs to 14 residues. Germline lookup yields CDR1 MDHEN and CDR2 SYDVKM. Trimming took off 5 bases at V and 1 base at J, with 12 bases between the two ends. CDR3 in amino acids: CASSPGERSYEQYF. The CDR3, as DNA: TGTGCCAGCAGTCCAGGAGAGCGGTCCTACGAGCAGTACTTC.

This rearrangement joins TRBV4-3 to TRBJ2-7, with 8 positions matching TRBD2. Germline loops: CDR1 LGHNA, CDR2 YSLEER. The CDR3 extends over 17 amino acids. The J segment lost 0 bases and the V segment lost 1 base, leaving 8 bases of the junction unmatched. CDR3 amino acids: CASSQARSSGASYEQYF. For the CDR3, the DNA is TGCGCCAGCAGCCAAGCAAGAAGTAGCGGGGCCTCCTACGAGCAGTACTTC.

This chain links TRBV6-6 with TRBJ2-7; a possible D gene is TRBD1 (6 bases). The length of the CDR3 is 12 residues. V lost 5 bases and J 3 bases, leaving 8 bases between the germline ends. Looked up from germline, CDR1 is MNHNY and CDR2 is SVGAGI (reference sequence). CDR3 nucleotides: TGTGCCAGCAGTCAAGGGGGCTACGAGCAGTACTTC. This translates into CASSQGGYEQYF.

CDR3 amino acids: CASRDFSYNEQFF. DNA of the CDR3: TGTGCCAGCCGGGACTTCAGCTACAATGAGCAGTTCTTC. This chain joins TRBV28 and TRBJ2-1, with D perhaps matching TRBD2 (6 bases). The V end was cut by 8 bases, the J end by 3 bases, with 11 bases between. Looked up from germline, CDR1 is MDHEN and CDR2 is SYDVKM. The CDR3 has 13 residues.

This clone was observed a single time. The J gene is TRBJ2-2, the V gene TRBV2; D is perhaps TRBD2 (6 bases). The CDR3 sequence is 15 residues long. Germline V gives CDR1 SNHLY, CDR2 FYNNEI. The V end lost 5 bases, the J end lost 5 bases, and 15 bases lay between the germline ends. For the CDR3, the DNA is TGTGCCAGCAGTTTCGGAGGGCCGAGAACCGGGGAGCTGTTTTTT. Amino acids: CASSFGGPRTGELFF.

This chain links TRBV11-2 with TRBJ1-3; 7 bases agree with TRBD1. Unmatched junction bases numbered 4, after V lost 5 bases and J lost 0 bases. CDR1 SGHAT and CDR2 FQNNGV come from the germline V gene. This CDR3 has 15 amino acids. The CDR3 protein is CASSRGQNSGNTIYF. In nucleotides, the CDR3 is TGTGCCAGCAGCCGGGGACAGAACTCTGGAAACACCATATATTTT.